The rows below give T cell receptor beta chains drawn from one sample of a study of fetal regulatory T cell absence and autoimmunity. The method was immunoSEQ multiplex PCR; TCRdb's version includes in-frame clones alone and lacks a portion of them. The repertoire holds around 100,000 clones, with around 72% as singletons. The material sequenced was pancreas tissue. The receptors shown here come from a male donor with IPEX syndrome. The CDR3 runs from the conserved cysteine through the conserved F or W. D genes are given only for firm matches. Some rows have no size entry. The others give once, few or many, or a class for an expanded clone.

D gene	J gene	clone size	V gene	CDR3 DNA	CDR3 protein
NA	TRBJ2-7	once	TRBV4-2	TGTGCCAGCAGCCAAGATGCCCTGTTGGTCGAGCAGTACTTC	CASSQDALLVEQYF
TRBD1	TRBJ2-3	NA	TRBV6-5	TGTGCCAGCAGTAGGGACAGGGGTAGCACAGATACGCAGTATTTT	CASSRDRGSTDTQYF
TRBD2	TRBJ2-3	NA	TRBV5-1	TGCGCCAGCAGCTCGGGGATAGCGGGAGTTAGCGCAGATACGCAGTATTTT	CASSSGIAGVSADTQYF
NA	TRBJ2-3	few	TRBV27	TGTGCCAGCAGTGACAGGTACACAGATACGCAGTATTTT	CASSDRYTDTQYF
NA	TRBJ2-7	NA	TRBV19	TGTGCCACGTCGGACAGTGCCCACGAGCAGTACTTC	CATSDSAHEQYF
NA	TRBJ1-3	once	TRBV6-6	TGTGCCAGCATCCCGGGTCGTTGGTCTGGAAACACCATATATTTT	CASIPGRWSGNTIYF
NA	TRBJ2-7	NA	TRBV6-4	TGTGCCAGCAGTGATTATGCCATCCACGAGCAGTACTTC	CASSDYAIHEQYF
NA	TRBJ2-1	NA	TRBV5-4	TGTGCCAGCAGCTGGTTGTCTTTTAATGAGCAGTTCTTC	CASSWLSFNEQFF
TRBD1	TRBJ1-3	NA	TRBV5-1	TGCGCCAGCCGGGGACAGGGGGCAGCTGGAAACACCATATATTTT	CASRGQGAAGNTIYF
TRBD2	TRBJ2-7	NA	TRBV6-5	TGTGCCAGTCGACTAGCTTACGAGCAGTACTTC	CASRLAYEQYF
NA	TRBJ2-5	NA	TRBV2	TGTGCCAGCAGGCGGGACGGGCGACCCCAAGAGACCCAGTACTTC	CASRRDGRPQETQYF
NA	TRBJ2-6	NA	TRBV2	TGTGCCAGCAGTGTCAGGGTTGGGGCCAACGTCCTGACTTTC	CASSVRVGANVLTF
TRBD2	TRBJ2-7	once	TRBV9	TGTGCCAGCAGCGTAGTTCCTAGCGGGGTATACGAGCAGTACTTC	CASSVVPSGVYEQYF
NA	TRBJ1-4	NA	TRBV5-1	TGCGCCAGCAGGCTTGGCGAGGGAGCCCTTAATGAAAAACTGTTTTTT	CASRLGEGALNEKLFF
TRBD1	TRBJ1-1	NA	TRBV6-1	TGTGCCAGCAGTGAAGCCGGGACAGAGAACACTGAAGCTTTCTTT	CASSEAGTENTEAFF
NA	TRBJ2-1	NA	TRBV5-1	TGCGCCAGCAGCACCCACAATGAGCAGTTCTTC	CASSTHNEQFF
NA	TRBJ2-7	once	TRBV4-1	TGCGCCAGCAGCCAAGATCCTCAAGGACAGTCGGCAGCCTACGAGCAGTACTTC	CASSQDPQGQSAAYEQYF
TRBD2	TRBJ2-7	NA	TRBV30	TGTGCCTGGAGTCATGGACTAGCGGGGGGACCAGGCGAGCAGTACTTC	CAWSHGLAGGPGEQYF
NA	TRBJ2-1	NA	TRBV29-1	TGCAGCGTTGAAGATGACAGGAGCTCCTACAATGAGCAGTTCTTC	CSVEDDRSSYNEQFF
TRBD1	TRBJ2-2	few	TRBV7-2	TGTGCCAGCAGCCTCGGGACAGCTACCGGGGAGCTGTTTTTT	CASSLGTATGELFF
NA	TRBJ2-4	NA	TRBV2	TGTGCCAGCAGGGCCCTCCAGGGTCCCAAAAACATTCAGTACTTC	CASRALQGPKNIQYF
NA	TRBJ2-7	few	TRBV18	TGTGCCAGCTCACCGGTTACAGTAGCGAGATCCTACGAGCAGTACTTC	CASSPVTVARSYEQYF
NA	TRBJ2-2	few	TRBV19	TGTGCCAGTAGTATAGATGACAGTTCAACCGGGGAGCTGTTTTTT	CASSIDDSSTGELFF
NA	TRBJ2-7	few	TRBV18	TGTGCCAGCTCACCACCGACTAGGGGTACGAACGAGCAGTACTTC	CASSPPTRGTNEQYF
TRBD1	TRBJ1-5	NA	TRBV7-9	TGTGCCAGCAGCCTCGGCACAGGGGCTGATAGCAATCAGCCCCAGCATTTT	CASSLGTGADSNQPQHF
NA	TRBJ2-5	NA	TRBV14	TGTGCCAGCAGCCGGGTCTGGGGGACCCGCCAAGAGACCCAGTACTTC	CASSRVWGTRQETQYF
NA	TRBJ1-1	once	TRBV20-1	TGCAGTCACTACAGGAACACTGAAGCTTTCTTT	CSHYRNTEAFF
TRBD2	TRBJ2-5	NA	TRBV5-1	TGCGCCAGCAGCTTGGAGCGGGGGGCCCCACAAGAGACCCAGTACTTC	CASSLERGAPQETQYF
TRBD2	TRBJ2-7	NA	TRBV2	TGTGCCAGCAGTGAAGCGCTTCCCGGGAGGCGATCCTCGTCCTACGAGCAGTACTTC	CASSEALPGRRSSSYEQYF
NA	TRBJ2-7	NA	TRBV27	TGTGCCAGCAGTTGGGGTAGCTCCTACGAGCAGTACTTC	CASSWGSSYEQYF
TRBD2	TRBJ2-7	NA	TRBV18	TGTGCCAGCTCACTGGGACTAGCGGGGCCATACGAGCAGTACTTC	CASSLGLAGPYEQYF
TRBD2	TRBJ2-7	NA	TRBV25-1	TGTGCCAGCAGTGATCTGCGGGAGATTGGGTACGAGCAGTACTTC	CASSDLREIGYEQYF
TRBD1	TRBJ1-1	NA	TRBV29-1	TGCAGCGTCGAAAGACAGGGGATGGTCACTGAAGCTTTCTTT	CSVERQGMVTEAFF
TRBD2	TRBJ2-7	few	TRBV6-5	TGTGCCAGCAGTTACTCGACTAGCGGGGGGGCCGAGCAGTACTTC	CASSYSTSGGAEQYF
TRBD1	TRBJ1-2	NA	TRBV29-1	TGCAGCGTCGAAACTTCATCTCCTCGACAGGGGAACTATGGCTACACCTTC	CSVETSSPRQGNYGYTF
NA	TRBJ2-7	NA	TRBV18	TGTGCCAGCTCACCAGGGTACGAGCAGTACTTC	CASSPGYEQYF
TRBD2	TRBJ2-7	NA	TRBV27	TGTGCCAGCGGTTTGGGACTAGCCTCCTACGAGCAGTACTTC	CASGLGLASYEQYF
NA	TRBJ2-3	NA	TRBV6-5	TGTGCCAGCAGTTACTCAGGGACAACAGATACGCAGTATTTT	CASSYSGTTDTQYF
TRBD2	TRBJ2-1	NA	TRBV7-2	TGTGCCAGCAGCCAGGGACTAGCGGGATGGGATGAGCAGTTCTTC	CASSQGLAGWDEQFF
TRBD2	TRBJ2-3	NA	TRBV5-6	TGTGCCAGCAGCTTACCGGGGGGGCCGGGCACAGATACGCAGTATTTT	CASSLPGGPGTDTQYF
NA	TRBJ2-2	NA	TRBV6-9	TGTGCCAGCACGCGGAACACCGGGGAGCTGTTTTTT	CASTRNTGELFF
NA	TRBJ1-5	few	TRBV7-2	TGTGCCAGCAGCTTCGAAATAGGCAATCAGCCCCAGCATTTT	CASSFEIGNQPQHF
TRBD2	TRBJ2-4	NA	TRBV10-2	TGCGCCAGCAGTGTAGCGGGGGGTGTCAAAAACATTCAGTACTTC	CASSVAGGVKNIQYF
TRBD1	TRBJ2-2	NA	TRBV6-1	TGTGCCAGCAGTGAATTATGGACAGGGGACACCGGGGAGCTGTTTTTT	CASSELWTGDTGELFF
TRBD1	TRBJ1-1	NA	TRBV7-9	TGTGCCAGCAGCTTAGCGACGACAGGGAGGGGGAACACTGAAGCTTTCTTT	CASSLATTGRGNTEAFF
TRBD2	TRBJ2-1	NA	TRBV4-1	TGCGCCAGCAGCCAAGGCGGGGGGGTTTACAATGAGCAGTTCTTC	CASSQGGGVYNEQFF
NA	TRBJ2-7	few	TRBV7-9	TGTGCCAGCAGCTTCGGCGGTGCCTACGAGCAGTACTTC	CASSFGGAYEQYF
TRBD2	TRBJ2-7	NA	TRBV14	TGTGCCAGCAGCCAAGAAACCGGGAGGTTCTGGTACGAGCAGTACTTC	CASSQETGRFWYEQYF
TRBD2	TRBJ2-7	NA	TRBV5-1	TGCGCCAGCAGCCCGGCGACTAGCGGGGGCGAGCAGTACTTC	CASSPATSGGEQYF
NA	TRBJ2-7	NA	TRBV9	TGTGCCAGCAGCGTAGGGGGGGCGAGCTCCTACGAGCAGTACTTC	CASSVGGASSYEQYF
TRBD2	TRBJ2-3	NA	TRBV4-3	TGCGCCAGCAGCCAAGAACTAGCGGGGTTCACAGATACGCAGTATTTT	CASSQELAGFTDTQYF
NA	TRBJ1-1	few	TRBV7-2	TGTGCCAGCCGTCAGATCCTGAACACTGAAGCTTTCTTT	CASRQILNTEAFF
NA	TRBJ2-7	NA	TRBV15	TGTGCCACCAGCACCGGGCAGGGAGGCCACGAGCAGTACTTC	CATSTGQGGHEQYF
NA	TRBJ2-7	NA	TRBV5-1	TGCGCCAGCAGCCAGATGGGAAGCTCCTACGAGCAGTACTTC	CASSQMGSSYEQYF
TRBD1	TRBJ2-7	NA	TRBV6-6	TGTGCCTCGACAGGGGGCTACGAGCAGTACTTC	CASTGGYEQYF
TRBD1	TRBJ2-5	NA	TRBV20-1	TGCAGTGCTGGGACAGGGGAGACCCAGTACTTC	CSAGTGETQYF
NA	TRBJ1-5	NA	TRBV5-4	TGTGCCAGCAGCCCCCACCCACATCAGCCCCAGCATTTT	CASSPHPHQPQHF